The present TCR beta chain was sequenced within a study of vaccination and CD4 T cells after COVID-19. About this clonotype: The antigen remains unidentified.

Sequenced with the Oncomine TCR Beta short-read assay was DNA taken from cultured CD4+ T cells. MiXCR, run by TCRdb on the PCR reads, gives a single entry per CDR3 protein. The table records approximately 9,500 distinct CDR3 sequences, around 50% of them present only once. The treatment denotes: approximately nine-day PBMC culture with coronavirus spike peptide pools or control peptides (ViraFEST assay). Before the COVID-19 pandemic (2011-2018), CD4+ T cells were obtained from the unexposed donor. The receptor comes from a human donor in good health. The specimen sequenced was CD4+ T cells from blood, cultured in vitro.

DNA for the CDR3: TGTGCCTGGAGTCGGGACAGGCCCAAGGGCTACACCTTC. It codes for CAWSRDRPKGYTF. J is TRBJ1-2 and V is TRBV30; TRBD1 matches at 8 bases. J gave up 8 bases and V 2 bases, and 7 bases lay outside the gene matches. The germline V gene encodes CDR1 GTSNPN and CDR2 SVGIG (reference sequence). The CDR3 sequence is 13 residues long.